This T cell receptor (beta chain) was recorded in a study of T-cell reconstitution after alpha-beta-depleted transplantation in children. Germline V gene lookup returns CDR1 DFQATT and CDR2 SNEGSKA (reference sequence). The junction had 4 bases not matched to a gene; V was cut back by 4 bases and J by 6 bases. CDR3 length equals 13 residues. Using unique molecular identifiers, the investigators prepared the TCRbeta library. In TCRdb, the PCR reads were re-called with MiXCR into one record per CDR3 protein. The table includes approximately 640,000 distinct CDR3 sequences, approximately 16% detected once.

The sequenced sample was PBMCs from the stem cell graft donor, obtained from the stem cell graft. The clonotype was recovered from a human donor who donated a stem cell graft to a child with acute myeloid leukemia. The chain joins TRBV20-1 to TRBJ1-5, with TRBD1 identical over 9 bases. CDR3 amino acids: CSAIGQGSQPQHF. CDR3 nucleotides: TGCAGTGCTATTGGACAGGGGAGTCAGCCCCAGCATTTT.